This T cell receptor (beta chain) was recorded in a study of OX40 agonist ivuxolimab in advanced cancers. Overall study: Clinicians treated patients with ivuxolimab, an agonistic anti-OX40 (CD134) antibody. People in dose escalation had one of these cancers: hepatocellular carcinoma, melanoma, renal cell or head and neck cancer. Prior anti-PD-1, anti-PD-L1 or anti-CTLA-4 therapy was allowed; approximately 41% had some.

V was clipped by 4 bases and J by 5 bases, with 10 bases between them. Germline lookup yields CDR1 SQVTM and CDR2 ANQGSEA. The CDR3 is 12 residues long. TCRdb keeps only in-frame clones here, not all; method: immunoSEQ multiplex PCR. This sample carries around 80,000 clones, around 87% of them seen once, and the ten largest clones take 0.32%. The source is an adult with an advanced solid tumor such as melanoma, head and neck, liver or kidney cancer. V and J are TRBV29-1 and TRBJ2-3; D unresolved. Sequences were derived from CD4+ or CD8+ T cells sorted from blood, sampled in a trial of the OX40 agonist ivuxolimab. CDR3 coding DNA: TGCAGCGTTGCCAGGTTGCTAGATACGCAGTATTTT. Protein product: CSVARLLDTQYF.